The subject of this entry is one T cell receptor beta chain. The antigen is not known. The sample originates from a study of cytomegalovirus exposure and HLA in healthy donors. At the level of the study: Most donors, 70% to 85% of more than 300 genotyped, fell in the Caucasian-associated ancestry cluster. General observations from the study: It was likely that a cluster of highly shared sequence variants was a sequencing artifact.

The CDR3 runs 14 residues. Trimming took off 3 bases at V and 1 base at J, with 10 bases between the two ends. The germline V gene encodes CDR1 SGHRS and CDR2 YFSETQ. 60 Vbeta and 13 Jbeta primers were used in PCR. The repertoire was sequenced with immunoSEQ multiplex PCR; TCRdb's copy has only in-frame clones and lacks some. The repertoire consists of about 75,000 clones, with 75% to 85% occurring once and the leading ten covering approximately 20%. The sequence was obtained from a man aged 65 to 79 in good health and CMV-seropositive. The chain joins TRBV5-1 to TRBJ1-2; D unresolved. The sample comprised PBMCs. This CDR3 reads CASSWPDNNYGYTF. CDR3 sequence (DNA): TGCGCCAGCAGCTGGCCTGACAATAACTATGGCTACACCTTC.